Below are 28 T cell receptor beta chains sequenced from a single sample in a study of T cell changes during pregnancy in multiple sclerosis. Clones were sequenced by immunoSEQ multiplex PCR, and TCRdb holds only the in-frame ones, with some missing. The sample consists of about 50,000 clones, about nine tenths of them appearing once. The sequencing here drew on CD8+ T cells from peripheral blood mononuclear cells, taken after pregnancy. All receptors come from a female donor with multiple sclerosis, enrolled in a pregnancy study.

This chain's CDR3 is CASSPLGRWNGELFF. CDR3 nucleotides: TGTGCCAGCAGCCCCTTGGGGAGGTGGAACGGGGAGCTGTTTTTT. The chain uses TRBV7-3 and TRBJ2-2, with D possibly matching TRBD2 (6 bases). The germline V gene encodes CDR1 SGHTA and CDR2 FQGTGA. This CDR3 has 15 amino acids. V was trimmed by 5 bases and J by 7 bases, leaving 17 bases between them.

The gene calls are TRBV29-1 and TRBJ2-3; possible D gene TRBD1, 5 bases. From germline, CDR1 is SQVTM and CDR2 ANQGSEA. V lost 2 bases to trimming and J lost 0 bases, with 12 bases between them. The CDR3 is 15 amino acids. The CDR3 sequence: CSVERQTASTDTQYF. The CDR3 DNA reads TGCAGCGTTGAAAGACAGACTGCTAGCACAGATACGCAGTATTTT.

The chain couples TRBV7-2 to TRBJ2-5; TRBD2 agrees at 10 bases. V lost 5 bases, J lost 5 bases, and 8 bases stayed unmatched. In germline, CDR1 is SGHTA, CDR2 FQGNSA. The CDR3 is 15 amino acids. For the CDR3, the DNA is TGTGCCAGCAGCCCAGAGCGGGGGGGCCAGGAGACCCAGTACTTC. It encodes CASSPERGGQETQYF.

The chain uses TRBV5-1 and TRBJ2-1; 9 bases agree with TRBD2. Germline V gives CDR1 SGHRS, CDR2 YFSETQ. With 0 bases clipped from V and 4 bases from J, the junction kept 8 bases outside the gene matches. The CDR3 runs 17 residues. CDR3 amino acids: CASSLALAGSRYNEQFF. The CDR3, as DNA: TGCGCCAGCAGCTTGGCTCTAGCGGGAAGTCGGTACAATGAGCAGTTCTTC. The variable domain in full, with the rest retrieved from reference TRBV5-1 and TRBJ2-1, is KAGVTQTPRYLIKTRGQQVTLSCSPISGHRSVSWYQQTPGQGLQFLFEYFSETQRNKGNFPGRFSGRQFSNSRSEMNVSTLELGDSALYLCASSLALAGSRYNEQFFGPGTRLTVL.

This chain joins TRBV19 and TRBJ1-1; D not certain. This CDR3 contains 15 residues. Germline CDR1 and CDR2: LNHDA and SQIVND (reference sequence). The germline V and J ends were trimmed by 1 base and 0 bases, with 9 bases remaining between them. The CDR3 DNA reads TGTGCCAGTAGTATAGGAGGCTGGATGAACACTGAAGCTTTCTTT. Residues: CASSIGGWMNTEAFF.

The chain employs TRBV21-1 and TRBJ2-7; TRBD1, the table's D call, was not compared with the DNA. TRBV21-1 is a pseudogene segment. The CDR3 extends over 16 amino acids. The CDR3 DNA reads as TGTGCCAGCAGCAAAGTCGACAGGAAAAACTCCTACGAGCAGTACTTC. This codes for CASSKVDRKNSYEQYF.

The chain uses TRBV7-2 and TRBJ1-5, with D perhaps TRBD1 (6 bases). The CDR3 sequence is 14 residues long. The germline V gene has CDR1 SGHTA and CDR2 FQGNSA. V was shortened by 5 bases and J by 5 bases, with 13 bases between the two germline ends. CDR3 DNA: TGTGCCAGCAGCCCCAGGGGTTCTTATCAGCCCCAGCATTTT. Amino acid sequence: CASSPRGSYQPQHF.

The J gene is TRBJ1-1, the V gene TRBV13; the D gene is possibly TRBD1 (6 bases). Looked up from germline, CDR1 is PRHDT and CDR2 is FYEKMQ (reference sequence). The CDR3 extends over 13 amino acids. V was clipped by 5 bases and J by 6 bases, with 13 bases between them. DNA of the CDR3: TGTGCCAGCAGCCCCGACAGGATTGCTGAAGCTTTCTTT. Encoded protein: CASSPDRIAEAFF.

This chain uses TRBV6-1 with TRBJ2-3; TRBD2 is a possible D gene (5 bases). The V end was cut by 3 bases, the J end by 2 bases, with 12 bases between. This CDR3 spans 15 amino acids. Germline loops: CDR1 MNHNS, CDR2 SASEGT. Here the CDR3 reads CASSDEAENTDTQYF. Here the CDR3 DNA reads TGTGCCAGCAGTGACGAAGCGGAGAACACAGATACGCAGTATTTT.

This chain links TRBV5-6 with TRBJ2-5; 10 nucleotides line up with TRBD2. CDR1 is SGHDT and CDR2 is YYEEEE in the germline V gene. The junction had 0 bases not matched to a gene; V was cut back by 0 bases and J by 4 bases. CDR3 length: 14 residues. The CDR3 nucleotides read TGTGCCAGCAGCTTGGAGCGGGGGGGAGAGACCCAGTACTTC. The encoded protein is CASSLERGGETQYF.

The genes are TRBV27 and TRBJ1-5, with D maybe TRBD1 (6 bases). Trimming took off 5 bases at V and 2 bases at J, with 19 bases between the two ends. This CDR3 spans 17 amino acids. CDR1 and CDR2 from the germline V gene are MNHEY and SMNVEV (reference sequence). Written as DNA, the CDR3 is TGTGCCAGCAGTAAGGGACACCCCCCGGAGGGCAATCAGCCCCAGCATTTT. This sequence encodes CASSKGHPPEGNQPQHF.

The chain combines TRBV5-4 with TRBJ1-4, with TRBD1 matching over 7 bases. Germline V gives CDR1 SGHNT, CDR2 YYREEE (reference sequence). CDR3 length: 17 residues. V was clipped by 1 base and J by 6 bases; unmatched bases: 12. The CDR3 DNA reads TGTGCCAGCAGCTTGTTCGAGACAGGGCCATATGATGAAAAACTGTTTTTT. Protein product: CASSLFETGPYDEKLFF.

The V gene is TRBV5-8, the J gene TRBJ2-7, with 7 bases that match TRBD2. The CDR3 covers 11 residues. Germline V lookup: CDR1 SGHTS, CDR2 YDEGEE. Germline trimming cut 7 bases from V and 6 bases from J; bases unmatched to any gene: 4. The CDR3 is CASPRGVEQYF. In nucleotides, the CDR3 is TGTGCCAGCCCCCGGGGGGTCGAGCAGTACTTC.

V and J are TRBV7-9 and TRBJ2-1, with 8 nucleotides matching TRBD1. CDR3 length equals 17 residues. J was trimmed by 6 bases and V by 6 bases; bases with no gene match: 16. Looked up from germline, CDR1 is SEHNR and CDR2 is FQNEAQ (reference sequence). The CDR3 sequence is CASSWKLTGVNPNEQFF. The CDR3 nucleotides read TGTGCCAGCAGTTGGAAGCTGACAGGGGTGAACCCCAATGAGCAGTTCTTC.

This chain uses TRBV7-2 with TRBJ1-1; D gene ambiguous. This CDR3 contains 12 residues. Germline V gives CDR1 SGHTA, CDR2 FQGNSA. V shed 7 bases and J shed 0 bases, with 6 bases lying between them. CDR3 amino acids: CASTRMNTEAFF. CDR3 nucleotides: TGTGCCAGCACGAGGATGAACACTGAAGCTTTCTTT.

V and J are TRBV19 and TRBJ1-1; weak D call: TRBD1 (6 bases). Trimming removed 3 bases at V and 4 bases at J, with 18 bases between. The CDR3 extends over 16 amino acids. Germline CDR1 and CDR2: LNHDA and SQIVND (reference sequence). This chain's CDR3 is CASSMDPTGTTTEAFF. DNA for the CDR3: TGTGCCAGTAGTATGGATCCCACAGGGACGACCACTGAAGCTTTCTTT.

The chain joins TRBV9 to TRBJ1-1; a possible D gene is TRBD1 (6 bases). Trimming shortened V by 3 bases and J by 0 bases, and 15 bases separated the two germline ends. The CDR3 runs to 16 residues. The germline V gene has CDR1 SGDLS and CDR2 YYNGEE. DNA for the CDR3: TGTGCCAGCAGCGAACACAGGGAGTTACTGAACACTGAAGCTTTCTTT. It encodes CASSEHRELLNTEAFF.

The CDR3 is CASSAPGTPWTYEQYF. The CDR3, as DNA: TGTGCCAGCAGTGCTCCCGGGACACCCTGGACCTACGAGCAGTACTTC. V and J are TRBV2 and TRBJ2-7; a weak D match, TRBD1 (6 bases). Germline CDR1 and CDR2: SNHLY and FYNNEI. The V and J ends lost 4 bases and 2 bases respectively, with 18 bases between them. The CDR3 runs to 16 residues.

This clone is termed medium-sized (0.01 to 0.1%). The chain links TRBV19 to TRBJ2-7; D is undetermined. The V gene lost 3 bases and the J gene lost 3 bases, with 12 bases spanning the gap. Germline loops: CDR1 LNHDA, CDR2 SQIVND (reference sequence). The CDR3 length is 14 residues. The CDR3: CASSIGQTHYEQYF. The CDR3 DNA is TGTGCCAGTAGTATTGGGCAGACCCACTACGAGCAGTACTTC. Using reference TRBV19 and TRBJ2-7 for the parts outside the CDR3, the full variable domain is DGGITQSPKYLFRKEGQNVTLSCEQNLNHDAMYWYRQDPGQGLRLIYYSQIVNDFQKGDIAEGYSVSREKKESFPLTVTSAQKNPTAFYLCASSIGQTHYEQYFGPGTRLTVT.

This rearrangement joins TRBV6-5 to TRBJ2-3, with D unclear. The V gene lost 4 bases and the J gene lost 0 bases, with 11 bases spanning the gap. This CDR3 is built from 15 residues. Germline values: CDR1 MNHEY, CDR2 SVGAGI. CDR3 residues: CASSFTQASTDTQYF. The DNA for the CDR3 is TGTGCCAGCAGTTTTACTCAGGCTAGCACAGATACGCAGTATTTT.

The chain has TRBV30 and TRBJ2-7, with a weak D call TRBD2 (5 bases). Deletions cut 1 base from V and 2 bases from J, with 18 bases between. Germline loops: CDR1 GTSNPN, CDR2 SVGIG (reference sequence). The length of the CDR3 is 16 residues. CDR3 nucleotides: TGTGCCTGGAGTGGGACTGCGGCAGGTGGTCCCTACGAGCAGTACTTC. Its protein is CAWSGTAAGGPYEQYF. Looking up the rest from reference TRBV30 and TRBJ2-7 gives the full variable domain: SQTIHQWPATLVQPVGSPLSLECTVEGTSNPNLYWYRQAAGRGLQLLFYSVGIGQISSEVPQNLSASRPQDRQFILSSKKLLLSDSGFYLCAWSGTAAGGPYEQYFGPGTRLTVT.

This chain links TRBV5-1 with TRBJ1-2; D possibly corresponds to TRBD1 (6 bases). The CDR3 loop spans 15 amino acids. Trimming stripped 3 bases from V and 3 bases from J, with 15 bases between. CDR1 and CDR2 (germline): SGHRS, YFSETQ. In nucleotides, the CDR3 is TGCGCCAGCAGCTCTTCTGACAGGATTGACTATGGCTACACCTTC. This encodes CASSSSDRIDYGYTF. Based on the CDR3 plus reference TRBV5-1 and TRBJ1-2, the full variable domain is KAGVTQTPRYLIKTRGQQVTLSCSPISGHRSVSWYQQTPGQGLQFLFEYFSETQRNKGNFPGRFSGRQFSNSRSEMNVSTLELGDSALYLCASSSSDRIDYGYTFGSGTRLTVV.

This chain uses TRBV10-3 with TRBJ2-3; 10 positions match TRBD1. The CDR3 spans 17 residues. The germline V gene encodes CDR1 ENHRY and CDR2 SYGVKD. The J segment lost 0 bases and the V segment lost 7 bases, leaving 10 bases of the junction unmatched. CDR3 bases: TGTGCCATCACTCCGGAGACAGGGGGCCTTAGCACAGATACGCAGTATTTT. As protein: CAITPETGGLSTDTQYF.

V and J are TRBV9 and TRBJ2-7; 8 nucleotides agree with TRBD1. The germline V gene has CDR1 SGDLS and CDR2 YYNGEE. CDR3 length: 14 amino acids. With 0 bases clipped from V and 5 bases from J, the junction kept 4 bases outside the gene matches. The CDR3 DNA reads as TGTGCCAGCAGCGTAGGGCAGGGGGCCGACGAGCAGTACTTC. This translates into CASSVGQGADEQYF.

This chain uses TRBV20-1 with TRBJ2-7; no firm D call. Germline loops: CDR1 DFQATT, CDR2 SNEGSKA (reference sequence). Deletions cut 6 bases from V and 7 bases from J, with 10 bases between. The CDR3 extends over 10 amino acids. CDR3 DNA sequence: TGCAGTGCCGTAAATTTGGAGCAGTACTTC. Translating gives CSAVNLEQYF.

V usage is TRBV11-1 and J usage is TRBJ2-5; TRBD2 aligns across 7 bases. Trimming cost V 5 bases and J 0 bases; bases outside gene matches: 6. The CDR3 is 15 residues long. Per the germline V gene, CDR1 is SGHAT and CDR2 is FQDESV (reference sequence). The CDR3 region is CASSPPLANQETQYF. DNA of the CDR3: TGTGCCAGCAGCCCCCCACTAGCGAACCAAGAGACCCAGTACTTC.

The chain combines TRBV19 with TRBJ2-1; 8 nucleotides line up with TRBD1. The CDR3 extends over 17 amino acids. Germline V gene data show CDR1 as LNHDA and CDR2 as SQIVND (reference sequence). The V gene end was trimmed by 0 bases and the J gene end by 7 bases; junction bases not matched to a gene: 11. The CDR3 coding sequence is TGTGCCAGTAGTATAGAGTTAGGAGACAGGGGTAGAAATGAGCAGTTCTTC. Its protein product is CASSIELGDRGRNEQFF.

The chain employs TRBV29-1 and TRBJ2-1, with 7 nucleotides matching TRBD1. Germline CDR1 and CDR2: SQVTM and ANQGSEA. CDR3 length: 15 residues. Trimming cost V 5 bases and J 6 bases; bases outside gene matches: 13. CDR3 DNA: TGCAGCGTTACGGGTGCAAATGACAGGGTCAATGAGCAGTTCTTC. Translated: CSVTGANDRVNEQFF.